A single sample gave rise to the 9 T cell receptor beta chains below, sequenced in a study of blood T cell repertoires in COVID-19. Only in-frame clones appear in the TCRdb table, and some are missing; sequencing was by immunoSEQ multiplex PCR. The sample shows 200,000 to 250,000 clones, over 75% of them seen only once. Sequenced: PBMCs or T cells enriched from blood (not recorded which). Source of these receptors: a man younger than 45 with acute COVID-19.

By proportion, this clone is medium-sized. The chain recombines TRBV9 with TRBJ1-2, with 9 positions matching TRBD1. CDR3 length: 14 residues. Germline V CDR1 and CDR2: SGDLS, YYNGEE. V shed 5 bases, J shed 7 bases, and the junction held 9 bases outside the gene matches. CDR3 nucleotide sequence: TGTGCCAGCAGTCCTACAGGGGGCGCCGGTGGCTACACCTTC. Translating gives CASSPTGGAGGYTF. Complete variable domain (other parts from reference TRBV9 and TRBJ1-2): DSGVTQTPKHLITATGQRVTLRCSPRSGDLSVYWYQQSLDQGLQFLIQYYNGEERAKGNILERFSAQQFPDLHSELNLSSLELGDSALYFCASSPTGGAGGYTFGSGTRLTVV.

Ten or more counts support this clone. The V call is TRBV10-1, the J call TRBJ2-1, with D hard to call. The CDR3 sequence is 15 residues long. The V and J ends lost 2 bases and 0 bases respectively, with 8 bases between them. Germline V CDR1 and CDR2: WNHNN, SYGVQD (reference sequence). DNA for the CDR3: TGCGCCAGCAGTGAGGTTTCGGGCTCCTACAATGAGCAGTTCTTC. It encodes CASSEVSGSYNEQFF.

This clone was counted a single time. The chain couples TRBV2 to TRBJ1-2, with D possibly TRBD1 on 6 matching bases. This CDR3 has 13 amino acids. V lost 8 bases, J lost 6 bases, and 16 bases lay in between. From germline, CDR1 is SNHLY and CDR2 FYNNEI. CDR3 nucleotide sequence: TGTGCCAGCCGCAGGGGAGAGGACCATGGCTACACCTTC. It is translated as CASRRGEDHGYTF.

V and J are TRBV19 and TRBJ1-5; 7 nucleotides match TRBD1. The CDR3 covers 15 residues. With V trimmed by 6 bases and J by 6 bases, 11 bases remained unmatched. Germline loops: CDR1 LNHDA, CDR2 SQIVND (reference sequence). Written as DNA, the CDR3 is TGTGCCAGTAGAACCCACCGGGACAGTACTCAGCCCCAGCATTTT. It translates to CASRTHRDSTQPQHF. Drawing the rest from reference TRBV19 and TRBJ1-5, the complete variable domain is DGGITQSPKYLFRKEGQNVTLSCEQNLNHDAMYWYRQDPGQGLRLIYYSQIVNDFQKGDIAEGYSVSREKKESFPLTVTSAQKNPTAFYLCASRTHRDSTQPQHFGDGTRLSIL.

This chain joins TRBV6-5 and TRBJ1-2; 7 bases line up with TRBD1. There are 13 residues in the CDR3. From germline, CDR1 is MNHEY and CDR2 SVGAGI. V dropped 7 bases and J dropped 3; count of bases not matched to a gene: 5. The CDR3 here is CASKVRGDYGYTF. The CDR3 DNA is TGTGCCAGCAAGGTCAGGGGGGACTATGGCTACACCTTC.

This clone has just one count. The CDR3: CASTPRGQGGGNTIYF. The CDR3, as DNA: TGTGCCAGCACCCCCCGGGGTCAGGGGGGCGGAAACACCATATATTTT. The chain carries TRBV2 and TRBJ1-3; 7 bases agree with TRBD1. This CDR3 spans 16 amino acids. J lost 4 bases, V lost 7 bases, and 13 bases had no gene match. The germline V gene has CDR1 SNHLY and CDR2 FYNNEI.

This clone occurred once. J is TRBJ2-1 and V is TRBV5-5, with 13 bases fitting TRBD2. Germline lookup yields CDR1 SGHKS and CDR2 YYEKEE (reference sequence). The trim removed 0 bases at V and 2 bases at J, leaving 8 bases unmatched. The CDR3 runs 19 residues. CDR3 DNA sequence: TGTGCCAGCAGCTTGGCACTAGCGGGGGGGCCGTTCACCTACAATGAGCAGTTCTTC. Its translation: CASSLALAGGPFTYNEQFF.

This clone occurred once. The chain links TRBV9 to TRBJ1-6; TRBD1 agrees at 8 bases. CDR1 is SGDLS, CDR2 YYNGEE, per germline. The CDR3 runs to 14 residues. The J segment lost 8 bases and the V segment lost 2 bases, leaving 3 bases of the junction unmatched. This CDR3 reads CASSVGQGYSPLHF. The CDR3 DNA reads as TGTGCCAGCAGCGTCGGACAGGGCTATTCACCCCTCCACTTT.

The CDR3 sequence is CASSLTSGISYNEQFF. Written as DNA, the CDR3 is TGTGCCAGCAGTTTGACGTCCGGGATCTCCTACAATGAGCAGTTCTTC. The chain employs TRBV6-6 and TRBJ2-1; weak D call: TRBD2 (5 bases). Per germline, CDR1 MNHNY and CDR2 SVGAGI (reference sequence). Trimming shortened V by 4 bases and J by 0 bases, and 13 bases separated the two germline ends. The length of the CDR3 is 16 residues.